The rows below give T cell receptor beta chains drawn from one sample of a study of blood T cell repertoires in COVID-19. Method: immunoSEQ multiplex PCR; TCRdb's copy keeps in-frame clones and lacks some. The profile shows some 250,000 clones, 85% to 90% of them singletons. Sequencing was carried out using PBMCs or T cells enriched from blood (not recorded which). These TCRs come from a man aged 40-49 years who had recovered from COVID-19. Each CDR3 is given with its conserved first and last residue. A D gene is named only where the DNA matches it firmly. For some rows the clone size is stated as once, few or many, or as a class when expanded; others skip it.

j_gene,d_gene,v_gene,abundance,CDR3aa,CDR3nt
TRBJ1-4,NA,TRBV5-1,NA,CASSLANGDTEKLFF,TGCGCCAGCAGCTTGGCCAACGGGGACACAGAAAAACTGTTTTTT
TRBJ2-7,TRBD1,TRBV11-2,NA,CASSLPDRGYEQYF,TGTGCCAGCAGCTTACCCGACAGGGGATACGAGCAGTACTTC
TRBJ1-3,NA,TRBV4-1,NA,CASSQDRGSGNTIYF,TGCGCCAGCAGCCAAGATCGGGGATCTGGAAACACCATATATTTT
TRBJ1-6,NA,TRBV4-1,NA,CASSHPPRGRPWSPLHF,TGCGCCAGCAGCCACCCCCCAAGGGGTAGACCATGGTCACCCCTCCACTTT
TRBJ2-3,NA,TRBV7-6,NA,CASSLGLARTSTDTQYF,TGTGCCAGCAGCTTAGGCCTAGCACGGACTAGCACAGATACGCAGTATTTT
TRBJ1-1,TRBD1,TRBV4-3,NA,CASSRDSGNTEAFF,TGCGCCAGCAGCCGGGACAGTGGGAACACTGAAGCTTTCTTT
TRBJ2-2,TRBD2,TRBV9,NA,CASSAPSGRAFGELFF,TGTGCCAGCAGCGCGCCTAGCGGGAGGGCCTTCGGGGAGCTGTTTTTT
TRBJ1-1,TRBD1,TRBV27,NA,CASGLTGELNTEAFF,TGTGCCAGCGGACTAACAGGGGAATTGAACACTGAAGCTTTCTTT
TRBJ2-3,TRBD2,TRBV7-3,NA,CASSLVSGATDTQYF,TGTGCCAGCAGCTTGGTTAGCGGGGCGACAGATACGCAGTATTTT
TRBJ2-3,NA,TRBV29-1,once,CSVPGLDTDTQYF,TGCAGCGTCCCGGGACTCGACACAGATACGCAGTATTTT
TRBJ2-7,NA,TRBV10-2,NA,CASSETSQITYEQYF,TGCGCCAGCAGTGAGACCTCACAGATAACCTACGAGCAGTACTTC
TRBJ2-3,TRBD2,TRBV11-3,once,CASSFSGTHITDTQYF,TGTGCCAGCAGCTTTAGCGGGACACACATCACAGATACGCAGTATTTT
TRBJ2-1,TRBD2,TRBV24-1,NA,CATSPLCGLAGARYYNEQFF,TGTGCCACCAGTCCCCTCTGCGGACTAGCGGGGGCCCGGTATTACAATGAGCAGTTCTTC
TRBJ2-1,TRBD1,TRBV7-3,NA,CASSLSDRAPYNEQFF,TGTGCCAGCAGCTTATCGGACAGGGCCCCCTACAATGAGCAGTTCTTC
TRBJ1-1,NA,TRBV10-3,NA,CAISLQGRDTEAFF,TGTGCCATCAGTCTACAGGGACGGGACACTGAAGCTTTCTTT
TRBJ2-3,TRBD2,TRBV3-1/TRBV3-2,NA,CASSGGGTDTQYF,TGTGCCAGCAGCGGGGGGGGCACAGATACGCAGTATTTT
TRBJ2-1,TRBD2,TRBV6-5,NA,CASSYGTSDYNEQFF,TGTGCCAGCAGTTACGGGACTAGCGACTACAATGAGCAGTTCTTC
TRBJ1-6,NA,TRBV6-4,NA,CASSDSGGGSPLHF,TGTGCCAGCAGTGACTCGGGGGGTGGTTCACCCCTCCACTTT
TRBJ2-7,NA,TRBV5-4,NA,CASSEAAGPTGFGQYF,TGTGCCAGCAGCGAAGCCGCGGGACCAACAGGATTCGGGCAGTACTTC
TRBJ2-1,TRBD1,TRBV10-3,once,CAISVRQGPYNEQFF,TGTGCCATCAGTGTTCGACAGGGACCCTACAATGAGCAGTTCTTC
TRBJ1-2,NA,TRBV7-2,few,CASSLVGKTGVAGYTF,TGTGCCAGCAGCTTAGTGGGAAAGACAGGAGTTGCTGGCTACACCTTC
TRBJ2-1,NA,TRBV5-4,NA,CASSSSRDRGGRDEQFF,TGTGCCAGCAGCTCGTCCCGGGACAGGGGCGGGAGGGATGAGCAGTTCTTC
TRBJ2-3,NA,TRBV29-1,NA,CSVEGANTDTQYF,TGCAGCGTTGAAGGGGCCAACACAGATACGCAGTATTTT
TRBJ1-1,NA,TRBV29-1,NA,CSVELRQPNTEAFF,TGCAGCGTTGAGCTGCGGCAGCCTAACACTGAAGCTTTCTTT
TRBJ2-6,NA,TRBV7-2,NA,CASRKGGANVLTF,TGTGCCAGCAGAAAGGGGGGGGCCAACGTCCTGACTTTC
TRBJ1-6,NA,TRBV19,few,CASSPRGDSPLHF,TGTGCCAGTAGTCCGCGAGGTGATTCACCCCTCCACTTT
TRBJ1-1,TRBD1,TRBV9,NA,CASSLSTGPNTEAFF,TGTGCCAGCAGCCTTTCGACAGGGCCGAACACTGAAGCTTTCTTT
TRBJ1-2,TRBD1,TRBV7-2,NA,CASSWGQGDGYTF,TGTGCCAGCAGCTGGGGACAGGGTGACGGCTACACCTTC
TRBJ2-2,NA,TRBV19,few,CASSIWDSTGELFF,TGTGCCAGTAGTATTTGGGACTCGACCGGGGAGCTGTTTTTT
TRBJ1-1,NA,TRBV6-5,NA,CASSYSGAITEAFF,TGTGCCAGCAGTTACTCGGGGGCAATCACTGAAGCTTTCTTT
TRBJ2-1,NA,TRBV7-9,NA,CASSSPLRNEQFF,TGTGCCAGCAGCTCACCATTGAGAAATGAGCAGTTCTTC
TRBJ2-5,TRBD2,TRBV10-1,NA,CASSPGLEETQYF,TGCGCCAGCAGCCCCGGACTAGAGGAGACCCAGTACTTC
TRBJ2-2,NA,TRBV7-3,NA,CASSNNRVAGELFF,TGTGCCAGCAGCAATAACAGGGTCGCCGGGGAGCTGTTTTTT
TRBJ2-7,NA,TRBV27,NA,CASSFRGGMASEQYF,TGTGCCAGCAGTTTTCGAGGCGGGATGGCATCCGAGCAGTACTTC
TRBJ1-6,NA,TRBV25-1,NA,CASSVRDNDSPLHF,TGTGCCAGCAGTGTCCGGGACAACGATTCACCCCTCCACTTT
TRBJ2-2,TRBD2,TRBV5-1,NA,CASSSGLAGHTGELFF,TGCGCCAGCAGCTCTGGACTAGCGGGGCACACCGGGGAGCTGTTTTTT
TRBJ2-2,NA,TRBV27,NA,CALPGGQAGELFF,TGTGCCTTGCCCGGGGGGCAAGCCGGGGAGCTGTTTTTT
TRBJ1-2,TRBD1,TRBV7-9,NA,CASSSTGANNYGYTF,TGTGCCAGCAGCTCGACAGGGGCAAATAACTATGGCTACACCTTC
TRBJ2-3,TRBD2,TRBV18,NA,CASSPGLAGSTDTQYF,TGTGCCAGCTCACCGGGACTAGCGGGTAGCACAGATACGCAGTATTTT
TRBJ1-5,NA,TRBV23-1,NA,CASGLTACWPQHF,TGCGCCAGCGGCTTGACAGCCTGCTGGCCCCAGCATTTT
TRBJ1-4,NA,TRBV19,NA,CASSILYSTTNEKLFF,TGTGCCAGTAGTATTTTATACAGTACGACTAATGAAAAACTGTTTTTT
TRBJ2-1,NA,TRBV4-1,NA,CASSQDQGRTEQFF,TGCGCCAGCAGCCAAGATCAGGGGAGAACTGAGCAGTTCTTC
TRBJ2-3,TRBD1,TRBV24-1,NA,CATSALRTGVDTQYF,TGTGCCACCAGTGCTTTAAGGACAGGGGTGGATACGCAGTATTTT